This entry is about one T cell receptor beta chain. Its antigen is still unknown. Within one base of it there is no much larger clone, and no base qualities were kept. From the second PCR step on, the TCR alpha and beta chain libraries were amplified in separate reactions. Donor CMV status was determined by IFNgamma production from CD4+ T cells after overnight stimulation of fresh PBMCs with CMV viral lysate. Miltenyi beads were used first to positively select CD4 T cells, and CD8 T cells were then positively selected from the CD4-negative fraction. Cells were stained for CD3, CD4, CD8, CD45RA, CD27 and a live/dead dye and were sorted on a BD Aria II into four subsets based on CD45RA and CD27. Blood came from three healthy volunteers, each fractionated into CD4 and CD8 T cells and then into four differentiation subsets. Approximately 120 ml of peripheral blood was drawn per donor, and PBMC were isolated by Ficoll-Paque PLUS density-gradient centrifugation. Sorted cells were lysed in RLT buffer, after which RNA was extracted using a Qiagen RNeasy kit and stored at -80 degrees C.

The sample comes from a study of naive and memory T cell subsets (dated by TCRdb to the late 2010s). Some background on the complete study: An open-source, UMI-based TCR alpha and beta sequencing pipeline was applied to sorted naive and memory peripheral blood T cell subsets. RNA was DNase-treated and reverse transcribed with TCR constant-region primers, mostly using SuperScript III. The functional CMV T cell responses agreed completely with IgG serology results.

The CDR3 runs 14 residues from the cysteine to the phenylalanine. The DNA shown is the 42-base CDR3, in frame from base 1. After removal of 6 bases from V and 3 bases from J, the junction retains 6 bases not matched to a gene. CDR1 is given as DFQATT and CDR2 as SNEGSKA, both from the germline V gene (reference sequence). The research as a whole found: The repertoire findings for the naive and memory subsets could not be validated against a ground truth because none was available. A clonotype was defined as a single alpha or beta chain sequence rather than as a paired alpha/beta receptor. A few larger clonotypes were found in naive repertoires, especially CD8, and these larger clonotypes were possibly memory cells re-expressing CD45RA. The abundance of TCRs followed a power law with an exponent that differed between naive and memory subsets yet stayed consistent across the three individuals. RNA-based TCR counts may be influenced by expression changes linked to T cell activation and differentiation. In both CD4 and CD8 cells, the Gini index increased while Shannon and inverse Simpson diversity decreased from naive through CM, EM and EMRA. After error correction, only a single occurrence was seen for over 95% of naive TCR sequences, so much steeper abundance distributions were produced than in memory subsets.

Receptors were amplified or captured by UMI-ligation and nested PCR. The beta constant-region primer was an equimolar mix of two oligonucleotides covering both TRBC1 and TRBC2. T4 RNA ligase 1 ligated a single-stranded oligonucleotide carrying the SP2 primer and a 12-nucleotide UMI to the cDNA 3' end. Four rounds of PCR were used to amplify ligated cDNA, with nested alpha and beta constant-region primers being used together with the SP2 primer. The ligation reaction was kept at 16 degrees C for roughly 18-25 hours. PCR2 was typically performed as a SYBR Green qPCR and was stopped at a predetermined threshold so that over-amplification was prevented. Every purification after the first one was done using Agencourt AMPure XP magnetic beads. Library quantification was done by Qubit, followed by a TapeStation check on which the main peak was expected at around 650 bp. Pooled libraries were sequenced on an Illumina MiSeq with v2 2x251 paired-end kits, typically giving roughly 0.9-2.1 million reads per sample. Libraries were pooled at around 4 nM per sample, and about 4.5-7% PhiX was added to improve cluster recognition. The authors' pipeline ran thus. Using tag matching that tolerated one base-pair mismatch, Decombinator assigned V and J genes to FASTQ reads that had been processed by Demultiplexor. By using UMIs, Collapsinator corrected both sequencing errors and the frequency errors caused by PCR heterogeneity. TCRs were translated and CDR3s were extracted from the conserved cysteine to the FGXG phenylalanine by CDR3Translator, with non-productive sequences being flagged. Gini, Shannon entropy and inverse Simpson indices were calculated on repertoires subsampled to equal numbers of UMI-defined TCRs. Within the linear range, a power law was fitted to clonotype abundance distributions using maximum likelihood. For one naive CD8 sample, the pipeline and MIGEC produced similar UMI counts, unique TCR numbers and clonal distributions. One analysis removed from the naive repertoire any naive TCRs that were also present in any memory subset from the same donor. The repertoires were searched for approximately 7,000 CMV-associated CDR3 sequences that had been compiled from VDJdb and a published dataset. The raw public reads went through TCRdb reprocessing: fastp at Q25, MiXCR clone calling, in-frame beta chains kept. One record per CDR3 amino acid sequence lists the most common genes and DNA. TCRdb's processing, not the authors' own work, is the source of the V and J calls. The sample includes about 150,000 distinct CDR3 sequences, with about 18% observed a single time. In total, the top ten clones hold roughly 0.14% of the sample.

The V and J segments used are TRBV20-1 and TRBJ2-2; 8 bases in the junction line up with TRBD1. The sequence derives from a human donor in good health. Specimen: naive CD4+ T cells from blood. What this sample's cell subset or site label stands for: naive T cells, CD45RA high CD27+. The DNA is TGCAGTGCCCCCTGGACAGGGTACACCGGGGAGCTGTTTTTT. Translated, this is CSAPWTGYTGELFF.